Here is one T cell receptor beta chain with its context. Every sample yielded at least 6.5 million isolated PBMCs. This sample is drawn from a study of blood T cells in healthy people across ages. Combining a sample-barcoded 5' primer with a J-beta primer mix, a second PCR ran for roughly 7 to 11 cycles. Each cDNA molecule received a tag from a template-switch adaptor that had 12 random nucleotides. TCRdb re-analysed the 5' RACE reads in MiXCR, keeping a single row per CDR3 protein. The sample has hundreds of thousands of distinct CDR3 sequences, approximately 52% seen once; the top ten hold approximately 15%. V lost 4 bases and J 3 bases, leaving 16 bases between the germline ends. CDR3 length: 15 residues. CDR1 and CDR2 (germline): MNHEY, SVGAGI.

Sequenced sample: blood. The sequence derives from a woman of 80 years or more in good health. The chain couples TRBV6-5 to TRBJ2-7; a possible D gene is TRBD1 (5 bases). CDR3 sequence: CASSFSQGLGYEQYF. The CDR3 nucleotides read TGTGCCAGCAGTTTCTCTCAGGGTTTGGGCTACGAGCAGTACTTC.